The subject of this entry is one TCR beta chain. Its antigen is not known. MiXCR, run by TCRdb on the reads, gives a single entry per CDR3 protein. Of about 130,000 distinct CDR3 sequences listed, around 32% are singletons. The data originate from a study of T cell repertoires in cytomegalovirus infection. Overall study: CMV epitopes used comprised recently identified HLA-C-restricted ones and well-studied HLA-B-restricted ones. The public TCR beta signatures pointed to both CMV infection and matching HLA type.

Points from the study as a whole: HLA-C-restricted CMV-specific TCR beta clonotypes were dominant in the ex vivo response. Identification of carriers of CMV plus the relevant HLA was performed using cumulative public TCR beta family frequency.

The V end was cut by 1 base, the J end by 3 bases, with 18 bases between. CDR3 length equals 17 residues. Germline V gene sequence: CDR1 LGHNA, CDR2 YSLEER. The chain uses TRBV4-3 and TRBJ1-1; D perhaps matches TRBD1 (5 bases). The clonotype comes from a human donor in good health (CMV status not recorded). Some clones in this sample may be carry-over from other donors' samples. The sample was CD8+ T cells from cultured PBMCs, taken from culture after CMV antigen stimulation. The CDR3 DNA follows: TGCGCCAGCAGCCAAGTACCAGGTAGGCAGGGACACACTGAAGCTTTCTTT. Protein product: CASSQVPGRQGHTEAFF.